The clone carrying this TCR beta chain was seen ten or more times. Its antigen is currently unknown. The authors prepared the TCRbeta library with unique molecular identifiers. TCRdb called the PCR reads again in MiXCR, with one record for every CDR3 protein. The sample contains about 830,000 distinct CDR3 sequences, 16% of which appear only once. The V gene's germline CDR1 is SGHVT and CDR2 SQSDAQ. This CDR3 contains 15 residues. J was trimmed by 5 bases and V by 1 base; bases with no gene match: 5. These data are taken from a study of T-cell reconstitution after alpha-beta-depleted transplantation in children. Study-level findings and limits: As was reported, about two months after transplant, alpha-beta T cells came from several hundred expanded graft clones.

Sequences were derived from PBMCs, mostly from graft donor cells, sampled 360 days after TCRalphabeta/CD19-depleted stem cell transplant. The receptor's source is a male patient younger than 18 who had a stem cell transplant for acute lymphoblastic leukemia, so the T cells may come from the graft donor. The J gene is TRBJ1-5, the V gene TRBV7-4; 7 bases map to TRBD1. This CDR3 reads CASSLVTGVHQPQHF. CDR3 in DNA: TGTGCCAGCAGCTTAGTTACAGGGGTGCATCAGCCCCAGCATTTT.